This TCR beta chain was observed in a study of CD8 T cells in Susac syndrome (dated by TCRdb to between 2018 and 2020). Study-wide context: Whether CD8+ T cell activation and differentiation in Susac syndrome was antigen driven was tested using repertoire sequencing. The study compared CD8+ T cell repertoire clonality among roughly 12 healthy donors, roughly 14 Susac syndrome patients and roughly 16 multiple sclerosis patients.

Peripheral blood CD8+ and CD4+ T cells from healthy donors, Susac syndrome patients and multiple sclerosis patients were profiled using high-throughput TCR beta sequencing. The multiple sclerosis controls were treatment-naive patients whose relapsing-remitting disease, either stable or active, fulfilled the revised McDonald criteria. Bulk CD8+ and CD4+ T cells were purified magnetically by negative isolation, whereas CD8+ TEMRA cells were enriched by FACS. Blood was collected in EDTA tubes and processed within 24 hours, with PBMCs isolated through density gradient centrifugation. PBMCs intended for TCR sequencing were frozen in liquid nitrogen and were later thawed in a 37 degrees C water bath. The sorted or isolated CD4+, CD8+ and CD8+ TEMRA cells reached a purity of at least 90%. V lost 4 bases and J lost 4 bases; the stretch between them is 8 bases long. From a lookup of the germline V gene, CDR1 and CDR2 are SGDLS and YYNGEE. The CDR3 holds 13 amino acids from the cysteine to the phenylalanine. CDR3 DNA only is kept here, 39 bases in frame from base 1.

Paper-wide results and their limitations: The TCR sequencing and HLA analysis was acknowledged to have included a relatively small number of individuals.

RNA was extracted using the RNeasy kit, and roughly 0.5 to 1 microgram was reverse transcribed with random hexamers. TCR beta CDR3 regions were amplified with the immunoSEQ multiplex PCR assay covering 54 Vbeta and 13 Jbeta segments. PCR amplification bias was corrected using a synthetic template baseline for primer optimization and computational correction. As for the authors' bioinformatics: Only productive sequences were kept, with reads annotated to V, D and J genes according to IMGT and analyzed in immunoSEQ Analyzer. Clonality was computed as one minus Shannon entropy normalized by log2 of the number of productive unique sequences. For each patient and control, public and private clones were evaluated among the 100 most prevalent clones. Susac-specific clones were defined as absent from healthy and MS cohorts, some 1,000 published viral clones and other ImmuneACCESS disease sequences. TCRdb ran its own pipeline on the public reads, namely fastp trimming at Q25 and MiXCR clone calling, and kept in-frame beta chains. Rows are unified per CDR3 protein, each entry keeping the most common DNA and genes. The V and J calls were not made by the authors but by TCRdb's processing. The sample table holds 250,000 to 300,000 distinct CDR3 sequences, of which 75% to 85% were seen once. 0.21% of the sample is in the top ten clones.

A remark on this clonotype: What this receptor recognizes is not known. Per-base qualities were not stored, and no clone one base away is much larger.

The chain employs TRBV9 and TRBJ2-2, with a weak D call of TRBD1 (5 bases match). This sequence originates from a human donor with multiple sclerosis. The specimen was CD8+ T cells from PBMCs. The CDR3 sequence is CASSIDSTGELFF. The DNA sequence is TGTGCCAGCAGCATAGACAGCACCGGGGAGCTGTTTTTT. The reference TRBV9 and TRBJ2-2 proteins fill in what lies around the CDR3, so the full variable domain reads DSGVTQTPKHLITATGQRVTLRCSPRSGDLSVYWYQQSLDQGLQFLIQYYNGEERAKGNILERFSAQQFPDLHSELNLSSLELGDSALYFCASSIDSTGELFFGEGSRLTVL.